Below are 27 T cell receptor beta chains sequenced from a single sample in a study of T cells after posttransplantation cyclophosphamide. Busulfan-fludarabine conditioning, marrow transplant, and cyclophosphamide on days +3 and +4 were administered. The table came from immunoSEQ multiplex PCR; TCRdb's copy has only in-frame clones and leaves some out. The repertoire holds around 5,000 clones, with 1.5% to 2% as singletons. The sequenced sample was PBMCs, obtained around 33 weeks after a stem cell transplant with posttransplant cyclophosphamide. The origin of the receptors is a male patient in his thirties who received an allogeneic stem cell transplant from a related donor, was CMV-positive, and had no GVHD. Some T cells here may be from the graft donor.

The chain employs TRBV30 and TRBJ2-3; TRBD1 matches at 11 bases. The CDR3 runs 16 residues. V lost 5 bases, J lost 4 bases, and 11 bases stayed unmatched. CDR1 GTSNPN and CDR2 SVGIG come from the germline V gene (reference sequence). CDR3 residues: CAWSPGLGQGADTQYF. In nucleotides, the CDR3 is TGTGCCTGGTCCCCGGGGTTGGGACAGGGGGCAGATACGCAGTATTTT. Combining the CDR3 with reference TRBV30 and TRBJ2-3 gives the whole variable domain SQTIHQWPATLVQPVGSPLSLECTVEGTSNPNLYWYRQAAGRGLQLLFYSVGIGQISSEVPQNLSASRPQDRQFILSSKKLLLSDSGFYLCAWSPGLGQGADTQYFGPGTRLTVL.

This clone occurred a few times. The chain uses TRBV28 and TRBJ2-7; no reliable D call. This CDR3 comprises 13 residues. Germline assignment: CDR1 MDHEN and CDR2 SYDVKM. Trimming stripped 5 bases from V and 2 bases from J, with 10 bases between. The CDR3 DNA reads as TGTGCCAGCAGTCCCTTATCCGCCTACGAGCAGTACTTC. It specifies CASSPLSAYEQYF.

V is TRBV28 and J is TRBJ2-1; 8 nucleotides agree with TRBD2. The CDR3 is 17 residues long. From germline, CDR1 is MDHEN and CDR2 SYDVKM. Germline trimming cut 4 bases from V and 5 bases from J; bases unmatched to any gene: 13. The DNA for the CDR3 is TGTGCCAGCAGTTCAGGACTAGCCGCTGGGGTTCACAATGAGCAGTTCTTC. This translates into CASSSGLAAGVHNEQFF. The full variable domain, completed using reference TRBV28 and TRBJ2-1, is DVKVTQSSRYLVKRTGEKVFLECVQDMDHENMFWYRQDPGLGLRLIYFSYDVKMKEKGDIPEGYSVSREKKERFSLILESASTNQTSMYLCASSSGLAAGVHNEQFFGPGTRLTVL.

This clone has just a few counts. The V and J genes are TRBV5-4 and TRBJ2-7, with 8 positions matching TRBD1. Germline V gene data show CDR1 as SGHNT and CDR2 as YYREEE (reference sequence). CDR3 length: 14 amino acids. Trimming took 6 bases from V and 5 from J; bases not matched to a gene: 10. The CDR3 DNA follows: TGTGCCAGCACCGCACCGGGACAGGCACACGAGCAGTACTTC. This sequence encodes CASTAPGQAHEQYF.

This clone occurred a few times. The rearrangement links TRBV4-1 to TRBJ2-1, with 8 bases lining up with TRBD2. The CDR3 totals 17 residues. Germline V CDR1 and CDR2: MGHRA, YSYEKL. The V gene end was trimmed by 4 bases and the J gene end by 8 bases; junction bases not matched to a gene: 16. The CDR3 region has the DNA TGCGCCAGCAGCCGAGCGACAACGGGAGGGCCCTCGGATGAGCAGTTCTTC. Protein: CASSRATTGGPSDEQFF.

Sample share makes this clone medium-sized. The genes are TRBV5-5 and TRBJ1-6; TRBD1 is a possible D gene (6 bases). CDR3 size: 13 residues. V lost 2 bases and J lost 9, with 9 bases in between. The germline gives CDR1 SGHKS, CDR2 YYEKEE (reference sequence). The CDR3 sequence is CASSFTGSSPLHF. The CDR3 coding sequence is TGTGCCAGCAGCTTCACAGGGAGTTCACCCCTCCACTTT.

This clone has a handful of counts. V usage is TRBV7-2 and J usage is TRBJ2-7; 8 nucleotides align to TRBD1. CDR1 is SGHTA, CDR2 FQGNSA, per germline. This CDR3 has 15 residues. Trimming took 2 bases from V and 4 from J; bases not matched to a gene: 7. The DNA for the CDR3 is TGTGCCAGCAGCTTAAGGTGGACAGGGCAGTACGAGCAGTACTTC. Its protein product is CASSLRWTGQYEQYF.

The chain uses TRBV5-6 and TRBJ2-2, with D maybe TRBD1 (5 bases). Germline CDR1 is SGHDT and CDR2 is YYEEEE. The CDR3 covers 14 residues. Trimming cost V 1 base and J 6 bases, with 10 bases left between them. In DNA, the CDR3 is TGTGCCAGCAGCTTGCCTGCAGGGCCCGGGGAGCTGTTTTTT. The encoded protein is CASSLPAGPGELFF. The full variable domain, completed using reference TRBV5-6 and TRBJ2-2, is DAGVTQSPTHLIKTRGQQVTLRCSPKSGHDTVSWYQQALGQGPQFIFQYYEEEERQRGNFPDRFSGHQFPNYSSELNVNALLLGDSALYLCASSLPAGPGELFFGEGSRLTVL.

CDR3 bases: TGCAGCGTTAGGACCGGGACTAGCGGGAGTAGGGTAGATACGCAGTATTTT. It encodes CSVRTGTSGSRVDTQYF. The chain carries TRBV29-1 and TRBJ2-3; 14 bases align to TRBD2. CDR1 is SQVTM and CDR2 is ANQGSEA in the germline V gene. Trimming removed 5 bases from V and 5 bases from J; junction bases left unmatched: 12. The CDR3 sequence is 17 residues long.

There are a few counts of this clone. This CDR3 reads CASSLLAGFHEQYF. CDR3 coding DNA: TGTGCCAGCAGCTTGCTAGCGGGTTTCCACGAGCAGTACTTC. V usage is TRBV7-2 and J usage is TRBJ2-7; 8 positions match TRBD2. Germline values: CDR1 SGHTA, CDR2 FQGNSA. This CDR3 has 14 residues. V trimming: 3 bases; J trimming: 5 bases; junction bases outside the gene matches: 6.

DNA of the CDR3: TGTGCCAGCAGTCAGAGCGCCACAGGGACAGGGGCGGCCCTGGTGGGGCAGTTCTTC. As protein: CASSQSATGTGAALVGQFF. This chain joins TRBV6-4 and TRBJ2-1; 10 bases are shared with TRBD1. The length of the CDR3 is 19 residues. The trim removed 5 bases at V and 12 bases at J, leaving 25 bases unmatched. From germline, CDR1 is MRHNA and CDR2 SNTAGT.

This clone turned up a few times. The CDR3 spells CAWKVGSGFSAEQFF. The DNA for the CDR3 is TGTGCCTGGAAGGTCGGGAGCGGGTTTTCGGCGGAGCAGTTCTTC. The chain couples TRBV30 to TRBJ2-1, with D possibly matching TRBD2 (6 bases). CDR1 and CDR2 (germline): GTSNPN, SVGIG (reference sequence). The CDR3 spans 15 residues. The V and J ends lost 4 bases and 10 bases respectively, with 23 bases between them.

This clone was observed a few times. The chain employs TRBV29-1 and TRBJ2-1; D is possibly TRBD1 (6 bases). Germline CDR1 and CDR2: SQVTM and ANQGSEA. V gave up 3 bases and J gave up 0 bases, with 15 bases separating them. CDR3 size: 16 residues. The CDR3 is CSVEMTGPSSYNEQFF. The DNA of the CDR3 is TGCAGCGTTGAGATGACAGGCCCTAGCTCCTACAATGAGCAGTTCTTC.

This chain uses TRBV21-1 with TRBJ2-7; the table names TRBD2, a call not compared with the DNA. TRBV21-1 is a listed pseudogene. The CDR3 loop spans 14 amino acids. CDR3 DNA: TGTGCCAGCAGCAAACGCGCCTCTCGGGGCGAGCAGTACTTC. Translating gives CASSKRASRGEQYF.

The CDR3 DNA reads TGCGCCAGCAGCCAAGGCGACAGGGGGCACTTTCAGTACTTC. It codes for CASSQGDRGHFQYF. The V call is TRBV4-1, the J call TRBJ2-4, with TRBD1 identical over 10 bases. Germline assignment: CDR1 MGHRA and CDR2 YSYEKL. This CDR3 is 14 amino acids long. V was pared by 1 base and J by 11 bases, with 5 bases of the junction left unmatched.

The chain has TRBV5-1 and TRBJ2-1; D uncertain. The CDR3 sequence is 14 residues long. Deletions cut 3 bases from V and 8 bases from J, with 15 bases between. The germline gives CDR1 SGHRS, CDR2 YFSETQ. The CDR3 region is CASSSRTDGHEQFF. CDR3 nucleotides: TGCGCCAGCAGCTCCCGAACGGATGGGCATGAGCAGTTCTTC.

J is TRBJ1-2 and V is TRBV7-8; 8 nucleotides agree with TRBD1. Trimming took 6 bases from V and 8 from J; bases not matched to a gene: 14. The germline CDR1 and CDR2 sequences are SGHVS and FQNEAQ. The CDR3 consists of 15 residues. This CDR3 reads CASRNSITGGDGYTF. CDR3 DNA: TGTGCCAGCAGGAATAGCATTACAGGGGGTGACGGCTACACCTTC.

This clone was seen a handful of times. J is TRBJ1-2 and V is TRBV28, with D unresolved. This CDR3 contains 15 residues. Trimming removed 6 bases at V and 2 bases at J, with 16 bases between. Germline CDR1 reads MDHEN; CDR2 reads SYDVKM. The CDR3, as DNA: TGTGCCAGCAGCCGTCACCCACAGAGAAACTATGGCTACACCTTC. As protein: CASSRHPQRNYGYTF.

The V call is TRBV25-1, the J call TRBJ1-1; possible D gene TRBD1, 5 bases. This CDR3 region has 15 residues. Germline lookup yields CDR1 MGHDK and CDR2 SYGVNS. The V end was cut by 2 bases, the J end by 4 bases, with 14 bases between. The CDR3 nucleotides read TGTGCCAGCAGTGAACAGGGATGGTCAGGCACTGAAGCTTTCTTT. Translating gives CASSEQGWSGTEAFF.

This sequence joins TRBV4-2 and TRBJ2-7; 11 bases are shared with TRBD2. J lost 4 bases, V lost 1 base, and 6 bases had no gene match. The germline CDR1 and CDR2 sequences are LGHNA and YNFKEQ. The CDR3 runs 16 residues. CDR3 in amino acids: CASSQAVAGGGYEQYF. As DNA, the CDR3 is TGTGCCAGCAGCCAAGCCGTAGCGGGAGGGGGGTACGAGCAGTACTTC.

A few counts support this clone. The chain joins TRBV5-4 to TRBJ2-7; 9 nucleotides align to TRBD1. Germline-derived CDR1 and CDR2 are SGHNT and YYREEE (reference sequence). The CDR3 covers 14 residues. After removal of 0 bases from V and 6 bases from J, the junction contained 4 bases not matched to a gene. The chain's CDR3 is CASSLEGQGREQYF. The CDR3 region has the DNA TGTGCCAGCAGCTTGGAGGGACAGGGCCGCGAGCAGTACTTC. Complete variable domain (other parts from reference TRBV5-4 and TRBJ2-7): ETGVTQSPTHLIKTRGQQVTLRCSSQSGHNTVSWYQQALGQGPQFIFQYYREEENGRGNFPPRFSGLQFPNYSSELNVNALELDDSALYLCASSLEGQGREQYFGPGTRLTVT.

The rearrangement uses TRBV7-3 and TRBJ2-5, with unresolved D. The DNA end is more similar to TRBJ2-7, so the J call may be wrong. Per the germline V gene, CDR1 is SGHTA and CDR2 is FQGTGA. The CDR3 loop spans 13 amino acids. The CDR3 protein is CASSLTPKTEQYF. Written as DNA, the CDR3 is TGTGCCAGCAGCTTAACCCCCAAAACCGAGCAGTACTTC.

This clone has only a few counts. The V and J genes are TRBV28 and TRBJ1-2; D perhaps matches TRBD1 (5 bases). With 3 bases removed from V and 4 bases from J, the gap between germline ends came to 12 bases. CDR1 and CDR2 (germline): MDHEN, SYDVKM. This CDR3 comprises 14 residues. The CDR3 spells CASSFTGPIYGYTF. CDR3 nucleotide sequence: TGTGCCAGCAGTTTTACAGGACCTATCTATGGCTACACCTTC.

The chain employs TRBV4-1 and TRBJ2-6, with unresolved D. V was clipped by 1 base and J by 6 bases, with 7 bases between them. Per the germline V gene, CDR1 is MGHRA and CDR2 is YSYEKL. The CDR3 spans 14 residues. The CDR3 DNA follows: TGCGCCAGCAGCCAAGCTATCGCGGCCAACGTCCTGACTTTC. Amino acids: CASSQAIAANVLTF.

This clone came up a few times. V usage is TRBV7-2 and J usage is TRBJ2-5; 8 nucleotides line up with TRBD2. The CDR3 totals 14 residues. The V gene's germline CDR1 is SGHTA and CDR2 FQGNSA. The V segment lost 5 bases and the J segment 3 bases; nucleotides outside the gene matches: 5. DNA of the CDR3: TGTGCCAGCAGCACCGTACTAGCGGAAGAGACCCAGTACTTC. Its protein product is CASSTVLAEETQYF.

This clone was seen more than once but under ten times. The rearrangement joins TRBV7-3 to TRBJ1-2, with D maybe TRBD1 (6 bases). Trimming pared 5 bases from V and 4 bases from J, leaving 14 bases between. Germline V gene sequence: CDR1 SGHTA, CDR2 FQGTGA. CDR3 length: 14 residues. In DNA, the CDR3 is TGTGCCAGCAGCCCATCACAGGGATCCTATGGCTACACCTTC. It encodes CASSPSQGSYGYTF.

The gene calls are TRBV28 and TRBJ2-5; maybe TRBD2 (5 bases). The germline CDR1 and CDR2 sequences are MDHEN and SYDVKM. The CDR3 consists of 14 residues. The germline V and J ends were trimmed by 7 bases and 5 bases, with 17 bases remaining between them. The CDR3, as DNA: TGTGCCAGCACTCCAGGACTCCTGCGGGAGACCCAGTACTTC. It specifies CASTPGLLRETQYF.